This record covers a single T cell receptor (beta chain). This sample is drawn from a study of shared clonotypes between healthy human individuals. Study as a whole: Three plates were used per donor for CD4 naive, three for CD4 memory, two for CD8 naive and one for CD8 memory.

The germline gives CDR1 MNHNY, CDR2 SVGAGI (reference sequence). The CDR3 consists of 12 residues. V lost 4 bases and J 6 bases, leaving 10 bases between the germline ends. Genomic DNA from each subset was divided evenly over several immunoSEQ plates. Profiling relied on immunoSEQ multiplex PCR, and the TCRdb table lists in-frame clones only, not all of them. The sample holds about 2,500,000 clones, around 94% seen once. Sequenced sample: naive CD4+ T cells sorted from blood. Subset indicated: CD45RA+ positively selected. The sequence derives from a man aged 18 to 29 in good health. This chain connects TRBV6-6 to TRBJ2-7; D call uncertain. CDR3 residues: CASSWSFGEQYF. The CDR3 DNA follows: TGTGCCAGCAGTTGGTCATTCGGCGAGCAGTACTTC.